These 29 T cell receptor beta chains share one sample of origin, sequenced in a study of shared clonotypes between healthy human individuals (dated by TCRdb to the early 2020s). CD8 naive samples were obtained by positive selection for CCR7 among CD45RO-negative cells, yielding a CD45RA+CCR7+ population from which TemRA cells were excluded. The library was built by means of the immunoSEQ multiplex PCR assay. Imported from immuneACCESS, the table was reduced by TCRdb to in-frame sequences with V and J called. These copies leave out some clones; in studies compared against another copy, an unresolved V gene accounts for under half, and the cause of the remainder is not known. The sample records 2 million to 2.5 million clones, roughly 94% of which are singletons. The biggest ten clones account for about 1.1% of the sample. The specimen sequenced was naive CD8+ T cells sorted from blood. Taken with the paper, the label for cell subset or site translates to: CD45RA+CCR7+. These receptor sequences come from a man aged 18 to 35 in good health.

The chain has TRBV5-6 and TRBJ2-1; TRBD2 might be the D (6 bases). The CDR3 covers 15 residues. Germline CDR1 is SGHDT and CDR2 is YYEEEE. The V and J ends lost 2 bases and 6 bases respectively, with 15 bases between them. The CDR3 region has the DNA TGTGCCAGCAGCTTCGGAAGACTAGGTTTCAATGAGCAGTTCTTC. It specifies CASSFGRLGFNEQFF. Filled out from reference TRBV5-6 and TRBJ2-1, the complete variable domain reads DAGVTQSPTHLIKTRGQQVTLRCSPKSGHDTVSWYQQALGQGPQFIFQYYEEEERQRGNFPDRFSGHQFPNYSSELNVNALLLGDSALYLCASSFGRLGFNEQFFGPGTRLTVL.

The chain recombines TRBV12-2 with TRBJ2-1; TRBD1 is the table's D call, not checked against the DNA. TRBV12-2 is tagged as a pseudogene. This CDR3 is 16 amino acids long. The CDR3, as DNA: TGTGCAAGTCGCCCAGGTGAGGGGGCCGGGTTCAATGAGCAGTTCTTC. It encodes CASRPGEGAGFNEQFF.

The rearrangement joins TRBV28 to TRBJ2-1; no reliable D call. The CDR3 length is 12 residues. Germline assignment: CDR1 MDHEN and CDR2 SYDVKM. Written as DNA, the CDR3 is TGTTCCTGGTCCGGCCCCAACAATGAGCAGTTCTTC. Translated, it gives CSWSGPNNEQFF.

The chain recombines TRBV2 with TRBJ2-3, with D possibly being TRBD2 (6 bases). Trimming removed 2 bases at V and 2 bases at J, with 14 bases between. CDR3 length: 16 amino acids. The germline CDR1 and CDR2 sequences are SNHLY and FYNNEI. In DNA, the CDR3 is TGTGCCAGCAGTGAACTCGCGGGGCTAACCACAGATACGCAGTATTTT. Residues: CASSELAGLTTDTQYF.

The chain joins TRBV6-5 to TRBJ2-3; tentative D call: TRBD2 (6 bases). Trimming pared 0 bases from V and 4 bases from J, leaving 11 bases between. Germline CDR1 reads MNHEY; CDR2 reads SVGAGI. The CDR3 runs to 15 residues. The CDR3 is CASSYSITGADTQYF. CDR3 DNA sequence: TGTGCCAGCAGTTACTCCATTACGGGGGCAGATACGCAGTATTTT.

This chain connects TRBV13 to TRBJ2-5; possibly TRBD2 for D (5 bases). Germline assignment: CDR1 PRHDT and CDR2 FYEKMQ (reference sequence). The CDR3 is made up of 13 amino acids. V was clipped by 7 bases and J by 5 bases, with 14 bases between them. CDR3 DNA: TGTGCCAGCAACCGCGGGCGGGCGGAGACCCAGTACTTC. Translation gives CASNRGRAETQYF.

The J gene is TRBJ1-5, the V gene TRBV19; 7 bases are shared with TRBD1. J was trimmed by 0 bases and V by 10 bases; bases with no gene match: 6. The length of the CDR3 is 14 residues. Germline loops: CDR1 LNHDA, CDR2 SQIVND (reference sequence). The CDR3 nucleotides read TGTGCCACGACAGGGAAATATAGCAATCAGCCCCAGCATTTT. It encodes CATTGKYSNQPQHF.

V and J are TRBV30 and TRBJ2-3, with a tentative D call TRBD2 (5 bases). Per germline, CDR1 GTSNPN and CDR2 SVGIG (reference sequence). Between the trimmed V and J ends, which lost 6 bases and 2 bases, there was a span of 15 bases. The CDR3 totals 14 residues. CDR3: CACNSATYTDTQYF. CDR3 nucleotides: TGTGCCTGTAATAGCGCAACCTACACAGATACGCAGTATTTT.

A word on this clone: In the same sample, other DNA sequences code for this CDR3. The CDR3 here is CASSPGTSGETQYF. For the CDR3, the DNA is TGTGCCAGCAGCCCCGGGACTAGCGGCGAGACCCAGTACTTC. The rearrangement uses TRBV7-9 and TRBJ2-5; 11 positions match TRBD2. The V segment lost 5 bases and the J segment 5 bases; nucleotides outside the gene matches: 4. The CDR3 is 14 amino acids. Germline values: CDR1 SEHNR, CDR2 FQNEAQ (reference sequence).

The V gene is TRBV7-9, the J gene TRBJ1-4; D gene uncertain. The germline V and J ends were trimmed by 3 bases and 4 bases, with 9 bases remaining between them. CDR1 and CDR2 from the germline V gene are SEHNR and FQNEAQ (reference sequence). CDR3 size: 14 residues. The CDR3 DNA follows: TGTGCCAGCAGCTTTTTACTAGATAATGAAAAACTGTTTTTT. Encoded protein: CASSFLLDNEKLFF.

The gene calls are TRBV27 and TRBJ2-7; the D gene could be TRBD1 or TRBD2 (5 bases each). Germline loops: CDR1 MNHEY, CDR2 SMNVEV (reference sequence). The CDR3 consists of 14 residues. V was trimmed by 7 bases and J by 0 bases, leaving 13 bases between them. The CDR3, as DNA: TGTGCCAGCACTACCAGGGACGGCTCCTACGAGCAGTACTTC. It is translated as CASTTRDGSYEQYF.

Comments on this clone: A much larger clone differs from this one at a single base, so this may be a read error. The chain employs TRBV5-5 and TRBJ2-7; tentatively, D is TRBD1 (5 bases). The CDR3 contains 13 residues. The germline gives CDR1 SGHKS, CDR2 YYEKEE (reference sequence). The germline V and J ends were trimmed by 0 bases and 1 base, with 5 bases remaining between them. Here the CDR3 DNA reads TGTGCCAGCAGCTTGGACAGGTCCTACGAGCAGTACTTC. It yields the protein CASSLDRSYEQYF.

As to this clone: Other DNA variants within this sample encode the same CDR3. J is TRBJ2-7 and V is TRBV27; 12 bases are a match to TRBD2. V lost 4 bases and J lost 4; bases outside the gene matches: 2. From germline, CDR1 is MNHEY and CDR2 SMNVEV (reference sequence). The CDR3 runs to 14 residues. This CDR3 reads CASSSTSGGYEQYF. The DNA of the CDR3 is TGTGCCAGCAGTTCTACTAGCGGGGGGTACGAGCAGTACTTC.

The chain links TRBV5-1 to TRBJ2-5; 9 bases agree with TRBD1. Germline V lookup: CDR1 SGHRS, CDR2 YFSETQ. This CDR3 contains 17 residues. The J segment lost 2 bases and the V segment lost 0 bases, leaving 8 bases of the junction unmatched. The CDR3 sequence is CASSLGLWDRDQETQYF. The CDR3 nucleotides read TGCGCCAGCAGCTTGGGTCTATGGGACAGGGATCAAGAGACCCAGTACTTC.

J is TRBJ1-2 and V is TRBV13; 9 positions match TRBD1. The germline V gene has CDR1 PRHDT and CDR2 FYEKMQ (reference sequence). The CDR3 extends over 15 amino acids. With 2 bases clipped from V and 2 bases from J, the junction kept 3 bases outside the gene matches. CDR3 loop: CASSLRTGVNYGYTF. The CDR3 coding sequence is TGTGCCAGCAGCTTAAGGACAGGGGTAAACTATGGCTACACCTTC.

The chain uses TRBV10-2 and TRBJ2-5, with 8 bases lining up with TRBD1. This CDR3 contains 18 residues. The J segment lost 2 bases and the V segment lost 0 bases, leaving 11 bases of the junction unmatched. The germline V gene encodes CDR1 WSHSY and CDR2 SAAADI. CDR3 residues: CASSESDRDSFRQETQYF. The CDR3 bases are TGCGCCAGCAGTGAGTCGGACAGGGATTCGTTTAGGCAAGAGACCCAGTACTTC.

This chain joins TRBV6-4 and TRBJ2-1; a weak D match, TRBD1 (6 bases). The CDR3 runs 14 residues. Trimming removed 3 bases at V and 4 bases at J, with 10 bases between. The germline V gene encodes CDR1 MRHNA and CDR2 SNTAGT. The CDR3 sequence is CASSERGQYNEQFF. The CDR3 DNA follows: TGTGCCAGCAGTGAGAGGGGACAATACAATGAGCAGTTCTTC.

The chain employs TRBV29-1 and TRBJ2-5; weak D call: TRBD1 (5 bases). This CDR3 has 15 amino acids. In germline, CDR1 is SQVTM, CDR2 ANQGSEA. Trimming removed 0 bases at V and 4 bases at J, with 15 bases between. The CDR3 sequence is CSVEDLPGFLETQYF. The CDR3 coding sequence is TGCAGCGTTGAAGATCTGCCAGGGTTCCTAGAGACCCAGTACTTC.

The rearrangement links TRBV7-9 to TRBJ2-7; TRBD1 matches at 9 bases. V was clipped by 2 bases and J by 3 bases; unmatched bases: 5. The CDR3 is 15 residues long. CDR1 and CDR2 from the germline V gene are SEHNR and FQNEAQ (reference sequence). The CDR3 protein is CASSLPTTGGYEQYF. Written as DNA, the CDR3 is TGTGCCAGCAGCTTACCCACGACAGGGGGCTACGAGCAGTACTTC.

The DNA of the CDR3 is TGTGCCAGCAGCCCCCTCCTAGCGGGAGACGGGGAGCTGTTTTTT. Its protein product is CASSPLLAGDGELFF. The genes are TRBV27 and TRBJ2-2; 10 nucleotides line up with TRBD2. CDR3 size: 15 residues. Germline CDR1 and CDR2: MNHEY and SMNVEV (reference sequence). The J segment lost 7 bases and the V segment lost 6 bases, leaving 8 bases of the junction unmatched.

V and J are TRBV7-9 and TRBJ2-3; TRBD2 agrees at 9 bases. The CDR3 totals 15 residues. Unmatched junction bases numbered 6, after V lost 6 bases and J lost 2 bases. Germline CDR1 and CDR2: SEHNR and FQNEAQ (reference sequence). The CDR3 DNA is TGTGCCAGCAGTCTGGGACTAGCACTCACAGATACGCAGTATTTT. Translated: CASSLGLALTDTQYF.

In this sample, this clone turned up once. The V and J genes are TRBV30 and TRBJ1-5; D is perhaps TRBD1 (6 bases). Looked up from germline, CDR1 is GTSNPN and CDR2 is SVGIG (reference sequence). The length of the CDR3 is 15 residues. V lost 0 bases to trimming and J lost 4 bases, with 13 bases between them. CDR3 bases: TGTGCCTGGAGTGTACAGGGTTTCGGGAATCAGCCCCAGCATTTT. Translating it yields CAWSVQGFGNQPQHF.

A single count supports this clone. The chain combines TRBV9 with TRBJ2-3, with TRBD2 as a possible D gene (6 bases). The germline V gene has CDR1 SGDLS and CDR2 YYNGEE. The V and J ends lost 3 bases and 5 bases respectively, with 19 bases between them. The CDR3 totals 16 residues. The CDR3 DNA follows: TGTGCCAGCAGCGGCCCGGCGGGGACTCCCCTAGATACGCAGTATTTT. Translated: CASSGPAGTPLDTQYF.

The V gene is TRBV11-2, the J gene TRBJ2-7, with 7 bases that match TRBD1. The CDR3 is 12 residues long. CDR1 SGHAT and CDR2 FQNNGV come from the germline V gene. Unmatched junction bases numbered 2, after V lost 3 bases and J lost 6 bases. The CDR3 bases are TGTGCCAGCAGCTTCTGGGACAGCGAGCAGTACTTC. Translation: CASSFWDSEQYF.

J is TRBJ2-7 and V is TRBV4-1; possible D gene TRBD2, 7 bases. The ends were cut back, 1 base at V and 7 bases at J, with 17 bases in the middle. The CDR3 contains 15 residues. The V gene's germline CDR1 is MGHRA and CDR2 YSYEKL. DNA for the CDR3: TGCGCCAGCAGCCAAGGCGGGGGCTCTACGCGGGAGCAGTACTTC. Translated, it gives CASSQGGGSTREQYF.

The chain carries TRBV4-1 and TRBJ2-5; D call uncertain. The length of the CDR3 is 14 residues. V was cut by 0 bases and J by 5 bases, with 10 bases left in between. Germline loops: CDR1 MGHRA, CDR2 YSYEKL. The CDR3 spells CASSQDTVWETQYF. The CDR3 coding sequence is TGCGCCAGCAGCCAAGATACGGTCTGGGAGACCCAGTACTTC.

The V and J genes are TRBV15 and TRBJ2-3, with a tentative D call TRBD1 (5 bases). Trimming removed 3 bases at V and 1 base at J, with 8 bases between. Germline V gene data show CDR1 as LNHNV and CDR2 as YYDKDF (reference sequence). The CDR3 extends over 14 amino acids. Here the CDR3 reads CATSRAQGTDTQYF. The CDR3 coding sequence is TGTGCCACCAGCAGGGCACAGGGCACAGATACGCAGTATTTT.

The V call is TRBV6-1, the J call TRBJ2-3, with D tentatively TRBD1 (6 bases). The CDR3 covers 23 residues. Per the germline V gene, CDR1 is MNHNS and CDR2 is SASEGT. Between the trimmed V and J ends, which lost 5 bases and 0 bases, there was a span of 36 bases. The CDR3 sequence is CASSQDSGAPDHPATISTDTQYF. CDR3 sequence (DNA): TGTGCCAGCAGTCAAGACTCAGGGGCACCGGATCATCCTGCCACCATTAGCACAGATACGCAGTATTTT.

The chain recombines TRBV7-6 with TRBJ2-1; 10 bases align to TRBD2. This CDR3 is 15 amino acids long. The germline V gene encodes CDR1 SGHVS and CDR2 FNYEAQ. The junction had 4 bases not matched to a gene; V was cut back by 5 bases and J by 3 bases. The CDR3, as DNA: TGTGCCAGCAGCCGGACTAGCGGAAACTACAATGAGCAGTTCTTC. Translated, it gives CASSRTSGNYNEQFF. Drawing the rest from reference TRBV7-6 and TRBJ2-1, the complete variable domain is GAGVSQSPRYKVTKRGQDVALRCDPISGHVSLYWYRQALGQGPEFLTYFNYEAQQDKSGLPNDRFSAERPEGSISTLTIQRTEQRDSAMYRCASSRTSGNYNEQFFGPGTRLTVL.